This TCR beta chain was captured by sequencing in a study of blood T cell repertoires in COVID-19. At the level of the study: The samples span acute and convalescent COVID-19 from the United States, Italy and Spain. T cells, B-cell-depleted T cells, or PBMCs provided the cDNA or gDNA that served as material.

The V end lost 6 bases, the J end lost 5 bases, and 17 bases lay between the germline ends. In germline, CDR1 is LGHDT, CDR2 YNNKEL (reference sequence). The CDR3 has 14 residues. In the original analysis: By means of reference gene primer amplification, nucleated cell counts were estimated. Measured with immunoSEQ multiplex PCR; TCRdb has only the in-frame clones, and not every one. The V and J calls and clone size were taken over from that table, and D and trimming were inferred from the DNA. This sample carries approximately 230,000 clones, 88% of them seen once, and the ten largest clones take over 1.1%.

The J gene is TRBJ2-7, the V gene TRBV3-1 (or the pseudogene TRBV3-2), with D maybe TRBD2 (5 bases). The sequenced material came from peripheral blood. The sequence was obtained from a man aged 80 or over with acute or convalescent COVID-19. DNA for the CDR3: TGTGCCAGCAGTCCTAGGACTGTGTTCGACGAGCAGTACTTC. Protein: CASSPRTVFDEQYF.